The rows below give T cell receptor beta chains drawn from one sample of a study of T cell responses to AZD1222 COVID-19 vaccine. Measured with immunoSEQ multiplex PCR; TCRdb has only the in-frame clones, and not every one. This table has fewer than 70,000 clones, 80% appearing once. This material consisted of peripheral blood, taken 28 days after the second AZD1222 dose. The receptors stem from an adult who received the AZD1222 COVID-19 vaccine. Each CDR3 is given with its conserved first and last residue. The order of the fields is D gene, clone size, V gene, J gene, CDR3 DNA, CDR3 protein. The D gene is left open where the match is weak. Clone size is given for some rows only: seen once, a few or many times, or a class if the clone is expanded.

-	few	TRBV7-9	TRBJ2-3	TGTGCCAGCAGCTTAGCGGACTTCTCCACAGATACGCAGTATTTT	CASSLADFSTDTQYF
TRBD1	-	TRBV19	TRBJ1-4	TGTGCCACGCAGGAGGCGGGACAGGGTAATGAAAAACTGTTTTTT	CATQEAGQGNEKLFF
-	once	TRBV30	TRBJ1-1	TGTGCCTCTTCTTTCCACCTAGTGAAGGCTTTCTTT	CASSFHLVKAFF
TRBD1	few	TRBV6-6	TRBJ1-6	TGTGCCAGCAGTCGAGGCAAGACAGGGCCTAATTCACCCCTCCACTTT	CASSRGKTGPNSPLHF
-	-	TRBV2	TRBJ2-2	TGTGCCAGCAGTGACCATTTTAGGACGGTGAGGGCCGGGGAGCTGTTTTTT	CASSDHFRTVRAGELFF
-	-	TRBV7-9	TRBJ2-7	TGTGCCACCGCCCCCCCCTCCTACGAGCAGTACTTC	CATAPPSYEQYF
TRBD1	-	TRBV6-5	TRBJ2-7	TGTGCCAGCAGCTGGGACAGGGTCTACGAGCAGTACTTC	CASSWDRVYEQYF
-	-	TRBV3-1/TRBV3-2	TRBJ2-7	TGTGCCAGCAGCCAAGTTCCAGGTCGACAGTACTTC	CASSQVPGRQYF
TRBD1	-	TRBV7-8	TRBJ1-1	TGTGCCAGCAGCATACGACAGGGGAACGCGAACACTGAAGCTTTCTTT	CASSIRQGNANTEAFF
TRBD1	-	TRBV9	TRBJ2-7	TGTGCCAGCAGCACGACAGGGGGCCGGGACGAGCAGTACTTC	CASSTTGGRDEQYF
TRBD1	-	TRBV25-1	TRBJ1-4	TGTGCCAGCAGTGCTACCGGGACAGCCTATGAAAAACTGTTTTTT	CASSATGTAYEKLFF
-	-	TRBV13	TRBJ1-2	TGTGCCAGCAGCTTAACAGGGATCGATGGCTACACCTTC	CASSLTGIDGYTF
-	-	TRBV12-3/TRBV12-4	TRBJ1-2	TGTGCCAGCAGCCCTGAACGGACCTATGGCTACACCTTC	CASSPERTYGYTF
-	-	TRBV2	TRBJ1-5	TGTGCCAGCAGTGAGGACAGCGACCAGCCCCAGCATTTT	CASSEDSDQPQHF
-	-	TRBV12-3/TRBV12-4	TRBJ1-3	TGTGCCAGCAGTTTTTTAGAGGGAAACACCATATATTTT	CASSFLEGNTIYF
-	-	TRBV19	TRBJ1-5	TGTGCCAGTACCCAAGGCCGGGGAAGGGATCAGCCCCAGCATTTT	CASTQGRGRDQPQHF
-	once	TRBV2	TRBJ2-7	TGTGCCAGCAATTCAATTAGAACCTACGAGCAGTACTTC	CASNSIRTYEQYF
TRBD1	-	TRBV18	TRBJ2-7	TGTGCCAGCTCACCCGGGACAGATGTATCCTACGAGCAGTACTTC	CASSPGTDVSYEQYF
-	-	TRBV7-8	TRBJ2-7	TGTGCCAGCAGCTTAGGACGCGTCTCCTACGAGCAGTACTTC	CASSLGRVSYEQYF
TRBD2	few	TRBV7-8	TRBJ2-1	TGTGCCAGCAGCTTAACACGGACTAGCGGGGGGGCTTACAATGAGCAGTTCTTC	CASSLTRTSGGAYNEQFF
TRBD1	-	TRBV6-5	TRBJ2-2	TGTGCCAGCAGGGAGGACAGGAAGAACACCGGGGAGCTGTTTTTT	CASREDRKNTGELFF
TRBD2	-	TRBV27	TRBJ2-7	TGTGCCAGCAGTTTAGGCGGGGGGGGTTCCTACGAGCAGTACTTC	CASSLGGGGSYEQYF
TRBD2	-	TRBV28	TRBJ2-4	TGTGCCAGCAGTCCCGGACTAGCGGGGGGTCTCCTAGCCAAAAACATTCAGTACTTC	CASSPGLAGGLLAKNIQYF
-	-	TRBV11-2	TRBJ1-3	TGTGCCAGCAGCTCCGTGATTAGAGGAAACACCATATATTTT	CASSSVIRGNTIYF
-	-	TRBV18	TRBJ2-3	TGTGCCAGCTCACCCGGAGGAAGTAAAGATACGCAGTATTTT	CASSPGGSKDTQYF
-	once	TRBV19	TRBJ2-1	TGTGCCAGTAGCTTACTAGGGGACTCCTACAATGAGCAGTTCTTC	CASSLLGDSYNEQFF
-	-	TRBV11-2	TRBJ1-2	TGTGCCAGCAGCTTAGGGATATATGGCTACACCTTC	CASSLGIYGYTF
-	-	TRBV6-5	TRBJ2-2	TGTGCCACCGGGTACAGTGACACCGGGGAGCTGTTTTTT	CATGYSDTGELFF